This T cell receptor (beta chain) was sequenced for a study of blood T cell repertoires in COVID-19. Study at large: Sites in the United States, Italy and Spain provided acute and convalescent COVID-19 samples. T cells, B-cell-depleted T cells, or PBMCs provided the cDNA or gDNA that served as material.

The CDR3 loop spans 17 amino acids. V lost 1 base, J lost 5 bases, and 20 bases lay in between. CDR1 is SGHVS, CDR2 FNYEAQ, per germline. Authors' data handling: Amplifying reference gene primers gave estimates of nucleated cell counts. Measured with immunoSEQ multiplex PCR; TCRdb has only the in-frame clones, and not every one. V and J calls and clone size are given by that table; D and trimming were obtained from the DNA. The repertoire consists of under 450,000 clones, with approximately 91% occurring once and the leading ten covering 1.5% to 1.9%. The specimen was peripheral blood. The sequence derives from a woman aged 40 to 55 with COVID-19, enrolled during active disease. The chain joins TRBV7-6 to TRBJ1-1, with D possibly being TRBD1 (6 bases). The CDR3 loop is CASSLVNLGGLVTEAFF. The DNA of the CDR3 is TGTGCCAGCAGCTTAGTTAATCTCGGGGGGCTCGTTACTGAAGCTTTCTTT.